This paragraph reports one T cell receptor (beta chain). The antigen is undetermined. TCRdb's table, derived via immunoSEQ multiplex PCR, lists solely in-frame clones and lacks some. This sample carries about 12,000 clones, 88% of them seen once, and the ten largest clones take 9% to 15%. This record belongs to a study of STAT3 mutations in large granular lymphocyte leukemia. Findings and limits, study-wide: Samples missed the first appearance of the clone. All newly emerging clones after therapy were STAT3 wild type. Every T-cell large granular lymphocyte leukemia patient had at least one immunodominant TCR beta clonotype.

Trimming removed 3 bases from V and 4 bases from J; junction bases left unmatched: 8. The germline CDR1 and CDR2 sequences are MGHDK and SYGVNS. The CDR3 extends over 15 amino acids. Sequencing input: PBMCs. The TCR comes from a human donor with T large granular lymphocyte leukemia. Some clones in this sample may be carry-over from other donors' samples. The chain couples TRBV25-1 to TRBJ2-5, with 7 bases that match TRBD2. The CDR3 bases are TGTGCCAGCAGTGAGGGCGGGGGACGTCGAGAGACCCAGTACTTC. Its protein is CASSEGGGRRETQYF.